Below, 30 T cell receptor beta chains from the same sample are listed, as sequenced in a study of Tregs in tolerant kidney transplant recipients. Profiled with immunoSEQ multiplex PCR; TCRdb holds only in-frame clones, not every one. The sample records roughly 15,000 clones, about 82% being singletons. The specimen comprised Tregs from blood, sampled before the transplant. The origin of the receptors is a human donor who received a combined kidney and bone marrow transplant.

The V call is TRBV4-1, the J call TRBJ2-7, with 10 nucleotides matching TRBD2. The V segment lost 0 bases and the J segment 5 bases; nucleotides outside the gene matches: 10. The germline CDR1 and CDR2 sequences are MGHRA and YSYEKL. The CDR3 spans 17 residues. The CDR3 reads CASSQDLPSGRGDEQYF. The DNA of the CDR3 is TGCGCCAGCAGCCAAGATCTTCCTAGCGGGAGAGGTGACGAGCAGTACTTC.

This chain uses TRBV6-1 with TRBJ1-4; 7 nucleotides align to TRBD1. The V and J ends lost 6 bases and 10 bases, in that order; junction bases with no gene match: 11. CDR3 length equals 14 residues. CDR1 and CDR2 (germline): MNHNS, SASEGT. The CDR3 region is CASSPPGGIGKLFF. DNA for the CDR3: TGTGCCAGCAGCCCCCCAGGGGGGATTGGAAAACTGTTTTTT.

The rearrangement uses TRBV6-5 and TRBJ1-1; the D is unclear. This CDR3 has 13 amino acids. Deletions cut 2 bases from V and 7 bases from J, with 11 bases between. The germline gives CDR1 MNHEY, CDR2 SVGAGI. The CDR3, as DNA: TGTGCCAGCAGTTACAAACCGCGGCATGAAGCTTTCTTT. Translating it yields CASSYKPRHEAFF.

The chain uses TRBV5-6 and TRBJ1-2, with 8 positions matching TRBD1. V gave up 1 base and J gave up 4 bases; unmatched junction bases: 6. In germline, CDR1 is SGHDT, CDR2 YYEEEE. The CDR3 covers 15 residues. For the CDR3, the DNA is TGTGCCAGCAGCTTGTTGGACAGGGACTTCTATGGCTACACCTTC. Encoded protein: CASSLLDRDFYGYTF.

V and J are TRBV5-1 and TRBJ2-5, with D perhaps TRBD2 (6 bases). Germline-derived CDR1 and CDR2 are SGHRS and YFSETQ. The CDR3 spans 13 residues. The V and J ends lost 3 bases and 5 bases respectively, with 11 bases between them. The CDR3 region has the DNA TGCGCCAGCAGCTCTTGGGGGGACGAGACCCAGTACTTC. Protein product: CASSSWGDETQYF.

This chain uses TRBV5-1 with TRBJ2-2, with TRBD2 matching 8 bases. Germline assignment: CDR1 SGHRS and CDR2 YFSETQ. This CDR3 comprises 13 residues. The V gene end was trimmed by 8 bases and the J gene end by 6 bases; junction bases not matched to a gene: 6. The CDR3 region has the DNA TGCGCCAGTGCCCGGGAGGGGGCCGGGGAGCTGTTTTTT. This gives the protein CASAREGAGELFF.

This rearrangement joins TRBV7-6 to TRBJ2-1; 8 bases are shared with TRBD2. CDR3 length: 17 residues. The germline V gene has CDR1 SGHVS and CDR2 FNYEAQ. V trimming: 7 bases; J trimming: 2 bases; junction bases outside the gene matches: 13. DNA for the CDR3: TGTGCCAGCACCAGGTCCCCCGCCGGGGGGGCCTACAATGAGCAGTTCTTC. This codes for CASTRSPAGGAYNEQFF.

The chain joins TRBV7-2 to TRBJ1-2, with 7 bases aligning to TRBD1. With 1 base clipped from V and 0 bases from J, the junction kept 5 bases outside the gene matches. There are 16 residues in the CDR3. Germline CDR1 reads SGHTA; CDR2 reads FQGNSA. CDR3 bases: TGTGCCAGCAGCTTAGGTCCAGGACAGGCTAACTATGGCTACACCTTC. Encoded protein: CASSLGPGQANYGYTF. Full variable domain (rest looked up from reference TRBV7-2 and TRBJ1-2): GAGVSQSPSNKVTEKGKDVELRCDPISGHTALYWYRQSLGQGLEFLIYFQGNSAPDKSGLPSDRFSAERTGGSVSTLTIQRTQQEDSAVYLCASSLGPGQANYGYTFGSGTRLTVV.

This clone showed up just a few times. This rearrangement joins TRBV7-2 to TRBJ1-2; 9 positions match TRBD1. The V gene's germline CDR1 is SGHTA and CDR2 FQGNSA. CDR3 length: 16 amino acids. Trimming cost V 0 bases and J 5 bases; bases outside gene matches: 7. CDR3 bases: TGTGCCAGCAGCTTAGCGGGGGACAGGGTTCCATATGGCTACACCTTC. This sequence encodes CASSLAGDRVPYGYTF.

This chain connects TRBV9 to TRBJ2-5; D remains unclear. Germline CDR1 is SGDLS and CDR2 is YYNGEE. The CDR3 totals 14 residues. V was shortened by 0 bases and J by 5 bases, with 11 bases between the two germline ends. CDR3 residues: CASSVGVSLETQYF. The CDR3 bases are TGTGCCAGCAGCGTAGGTGTGAGTTTGGAGACCCAGTACTTC.

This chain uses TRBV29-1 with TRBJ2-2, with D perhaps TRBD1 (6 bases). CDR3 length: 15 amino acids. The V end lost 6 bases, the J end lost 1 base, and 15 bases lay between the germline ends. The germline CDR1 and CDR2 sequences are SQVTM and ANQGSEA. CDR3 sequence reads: CSVISDSRNTGELFF. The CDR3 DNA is TGCAGCGTAATATCGGACAGTAGGAACACCGGGGAGCTGTTTTTT.

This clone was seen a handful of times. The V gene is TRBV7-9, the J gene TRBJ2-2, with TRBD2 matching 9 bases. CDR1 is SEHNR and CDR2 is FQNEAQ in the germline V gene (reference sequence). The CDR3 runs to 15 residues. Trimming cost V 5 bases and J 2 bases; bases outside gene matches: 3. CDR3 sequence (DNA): TGTGCCAGCAGCCAGACTAGCGGTAACACCGGGGAGCTGTTTTTT. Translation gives CASSQTSGNTGELFF.

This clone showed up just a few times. As DNA, the CDR3 is TGTGCCAGCAGTTCTAGCGACCGGAACTATGGCTACACCTTC. Translating gives CASSSSDRNYGYTF. This chain uses TRBV6-5 with TRBJ1-2; D not certain. There are 14 residues in the CDR3. The germline CDR1 and CDR2 sequences are MNHEY and SVGAGI. V lost 4 bases and J 2 bases, leaving 11 bases between the germline ends.

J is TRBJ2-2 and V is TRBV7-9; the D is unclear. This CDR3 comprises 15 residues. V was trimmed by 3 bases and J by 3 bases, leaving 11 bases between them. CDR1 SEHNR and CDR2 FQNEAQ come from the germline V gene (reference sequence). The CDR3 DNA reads TGTGCCAGCAGCTTTAACAGCCGAGACACCGGGGAGCTGTTTTTT. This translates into CASSFNSRDTGELFF.

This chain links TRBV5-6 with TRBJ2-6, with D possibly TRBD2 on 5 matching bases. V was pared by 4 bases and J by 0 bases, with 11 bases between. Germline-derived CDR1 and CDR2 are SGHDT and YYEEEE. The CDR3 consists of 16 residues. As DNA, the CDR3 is TGTGCCAGCAGCCCCGGACTCTCCTCTGGGGCCAACGTCCTGACTTTC. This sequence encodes CASSPGLSSGANVLTF.

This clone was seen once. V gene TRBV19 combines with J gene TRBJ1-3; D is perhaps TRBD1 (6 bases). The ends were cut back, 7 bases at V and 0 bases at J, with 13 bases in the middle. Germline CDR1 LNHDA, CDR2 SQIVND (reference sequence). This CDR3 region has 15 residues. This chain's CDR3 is CASIRTATSGNTIYF. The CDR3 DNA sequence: TGTGCCAGTATCCGGACAGCCACCTCTGGAAACACCATATATTTT.

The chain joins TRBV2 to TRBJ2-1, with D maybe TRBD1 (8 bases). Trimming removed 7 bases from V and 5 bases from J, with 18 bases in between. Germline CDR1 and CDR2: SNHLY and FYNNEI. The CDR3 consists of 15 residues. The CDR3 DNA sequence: TGTGCCAGCAAAGACAGGGGTGGGGGGGACAATGAGCAGTTCTTC. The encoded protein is CASKDRGGGDNEQFF.

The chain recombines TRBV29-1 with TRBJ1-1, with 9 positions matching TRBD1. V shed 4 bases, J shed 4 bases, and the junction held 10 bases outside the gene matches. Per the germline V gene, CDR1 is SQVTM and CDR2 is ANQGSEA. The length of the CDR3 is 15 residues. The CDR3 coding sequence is TGCAGCGTTGGGGGCAAAAAGACAGGGGGCACTGAAGCTTTCTTT. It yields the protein CSVGGKKTGGTEAFF. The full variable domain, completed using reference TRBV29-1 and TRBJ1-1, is SAVISQKPSRDICQRGTSLTIQCQVDSQVTMMFWYRQQPGQSLTLIATANQGSEATYESGFVIDKFPISRPNLTFSTLTVSNMSPEDSSIYLCSVGGKKTGGTEAFFGQGTRLTVV.

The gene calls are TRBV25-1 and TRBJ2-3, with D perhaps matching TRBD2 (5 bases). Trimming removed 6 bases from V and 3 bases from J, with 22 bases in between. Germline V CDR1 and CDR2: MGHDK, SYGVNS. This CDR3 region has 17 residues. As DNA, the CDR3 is TGTGCCAGCAGGCCCCCGCGAGCGGAAGCATCTACAGATACGCAGTATTTT. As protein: CASRPPRAEASTDTQYF.

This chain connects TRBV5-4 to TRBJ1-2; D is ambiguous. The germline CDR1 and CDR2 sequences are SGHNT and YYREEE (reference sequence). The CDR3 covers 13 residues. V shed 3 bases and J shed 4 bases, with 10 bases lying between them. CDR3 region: CASSSPQVYGYTF. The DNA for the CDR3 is TGTGCCAGCAGCTCCCCCCAGGTCTATGGCTACACCTTC.

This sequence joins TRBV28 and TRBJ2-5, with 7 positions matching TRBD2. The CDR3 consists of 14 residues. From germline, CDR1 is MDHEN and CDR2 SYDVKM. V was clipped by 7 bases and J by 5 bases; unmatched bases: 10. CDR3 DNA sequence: TGTGCCAGCACCTCGGGGGGAAGTAGGGAGACCCAGTACTTC. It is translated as CASTSGGSRETQYF.

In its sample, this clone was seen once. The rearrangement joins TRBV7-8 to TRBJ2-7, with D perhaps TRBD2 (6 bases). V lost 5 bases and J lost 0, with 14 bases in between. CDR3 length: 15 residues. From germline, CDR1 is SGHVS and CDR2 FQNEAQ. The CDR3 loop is CASSMEGRTSYEQYF. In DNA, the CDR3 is TGTGCCAGCAGCATGGAGGGACGGACCTCCTACGAGCAGTACTTC.

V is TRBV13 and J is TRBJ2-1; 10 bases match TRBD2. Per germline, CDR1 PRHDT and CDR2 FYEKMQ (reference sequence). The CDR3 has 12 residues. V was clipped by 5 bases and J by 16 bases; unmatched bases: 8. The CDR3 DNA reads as TGTGCCAGCAGCCCTAGGTCTAGCGGGAGTTTCTTC. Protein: CASSPRSSGSFF.

CDR3 DNA: TGTGCCAGCAGTGAAGCGCCCGGGTCGGGCACCATATATTTT. Encoded protein: CASSEAPGSGTIYF. This chain links TRBV6-1 with TRBJ1-3; D call uncertain. Germline CDR1 is MNHNS and CDR2 is SASEGT. This CDR3 comprises 14 residues. V lost 0 bases to trimming and J lost 9 bases, with 12 bases between them.

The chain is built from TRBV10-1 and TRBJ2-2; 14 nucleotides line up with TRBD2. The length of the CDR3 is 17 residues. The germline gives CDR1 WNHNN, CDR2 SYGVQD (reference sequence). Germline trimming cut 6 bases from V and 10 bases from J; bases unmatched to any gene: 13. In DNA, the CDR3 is TGCGCCAGCAGGGAAACAGGGACTAGCGGGGGAACGTTGGAGCTGTTTTTT. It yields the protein CASRETGTSGGTLELFF.

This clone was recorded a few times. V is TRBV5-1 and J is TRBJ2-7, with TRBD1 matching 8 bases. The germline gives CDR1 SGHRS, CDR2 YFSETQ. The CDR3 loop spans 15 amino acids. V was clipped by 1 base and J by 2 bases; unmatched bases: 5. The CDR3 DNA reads TGCGCCAGCAGCTTGCAGGGGACAGGAGCCTACGAGCAGTACTTC. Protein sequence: CASSLQGTGAYEQYF.

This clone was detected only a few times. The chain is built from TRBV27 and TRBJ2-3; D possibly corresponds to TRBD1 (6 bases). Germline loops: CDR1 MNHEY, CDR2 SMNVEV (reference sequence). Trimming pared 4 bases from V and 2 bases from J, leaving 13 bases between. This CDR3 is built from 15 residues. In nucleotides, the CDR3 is TGTGCCAGCAGTTCGCCCCGGGACAACACAGATACGCAGTATTTT. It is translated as CASSSPRDNTDTQYF.

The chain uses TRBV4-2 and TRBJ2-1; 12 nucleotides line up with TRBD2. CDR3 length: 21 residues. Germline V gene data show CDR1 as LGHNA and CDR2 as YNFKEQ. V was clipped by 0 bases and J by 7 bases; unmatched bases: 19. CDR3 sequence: CASSQDRYSTSGRLPGNEQFF. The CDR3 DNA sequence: TGTGCCAGCAGCCAAGATCGGTATTCGACTAGCGGGAGACTCCCGGGGAATGAGCAGTTCTTC.

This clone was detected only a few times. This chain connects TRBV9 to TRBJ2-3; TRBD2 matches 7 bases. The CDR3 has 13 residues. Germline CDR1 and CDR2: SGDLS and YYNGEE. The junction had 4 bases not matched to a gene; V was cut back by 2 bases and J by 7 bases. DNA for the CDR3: TGTGCCAGCAGCGTCTGGGAGGGCCATACGCAGTATTTT. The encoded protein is CASSVWEGHTQYF.

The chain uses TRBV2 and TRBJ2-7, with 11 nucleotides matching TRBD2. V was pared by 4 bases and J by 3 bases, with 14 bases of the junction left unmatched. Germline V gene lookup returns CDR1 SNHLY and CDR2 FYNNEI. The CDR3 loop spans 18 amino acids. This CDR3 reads CASSGPLAGGPLGYEQYF. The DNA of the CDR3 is TGTGCCAGCAGTGGACCCCTAGCGGGGGGCCCGCTTGGCTACGAGCAGTACTTC.